This T cell receptor (beta chain) was recovered during a study of T cells after yellow fever vaccination. Across the whole study: When fractions had low cell numbers, they were prepared with SMART-Seq v4 Ultra Low Input. General observations from the study: Bulk-population clonotypes that are abundant could appear as contaminants in FACS-sorted repertoires. Post-booster repertoires again held most primary-vaccination clones (about 96% CD4, approximately 90% CD8).

In regard to this clonotype: Its antigen remains unknown.

Generation of TCR cDNA used 5'RACE template switching (which added a universal primer site and UMIs). TCRdb fed the 5' RACE reads into MiXCR, producing one record per CDR3 protein. The repertoire holds just under 600,000 distinct CDR3 sequences, with roughly 13% as singletons. The CDR3 sequence is 15 residues long. CDR1 SGHRS and CDR2 YFSETQ come from the germline V gene. With 3 bases clipped from V and 3 bases from J, the junction kept 3 bases outside the gene matches. The rearrangement joins TRBV5-1 to TRBJ2-2; TRBD1 agrees at 9 bases. This receptor was identified in a man in his thirties or forties who received the YFV17D yellow fever vaccine. This material consisted of PBMCs, taken on the day of the yellow fever booster vaccination. The CDR3 reads CASSSRTGDTGELFF. The CDR3 DNA reads TGCGCCAGCAGCTCGAGGACAGGGGACACCGGGGAGCTGTTTTTT. Variable domain in full (rest from reference TRBV5-1 and TRBJ2-2): KAGVTQTPRYLIKTRGQQVTLSCSPISGHRSVSWYQQTPGQGLQFLFEYFSETQRNKGNFPGRFSGRQFSNSRSEMNVSTLELGDSALYLCASSSRTGDTGELFFGEGSRLTVL.